This note documents a single T cell receptor (beta chain) sequence. Profiling relied on immunoSEQ multiplex PCR, and the TCRdb table lists in-frame clones only, not all of them. The sample includes some 10,000 clones, more than 85% seen only once; the top ten take roughly 4.6%. This specimen comes from a study of T cell changes during pregnancy in multiple sclerosis. Trimming took 3 bases from V and 0 from J; bases not matched to a gene: 3. The CDR3 length is 15 residues. Germline CDR1 SGDLS, CDR2 YYNGEE. This TCR came from a female donor in good health, enrolled as a control in a pregnancy study. The V gene is TRBV9, the J gene TRBJ1-3; 7 bases match TRBD1. This specimen was CD8+ T cells from peripheral blood mononuclear cells, taken in the first trimester of pregnancy. The CDR3 nucleotides read TGTGCCAGCAGCGCGGACAGGAGCTCTGGAAACACCATATATTTT. Translation: CASSADRSSGNTIYF.